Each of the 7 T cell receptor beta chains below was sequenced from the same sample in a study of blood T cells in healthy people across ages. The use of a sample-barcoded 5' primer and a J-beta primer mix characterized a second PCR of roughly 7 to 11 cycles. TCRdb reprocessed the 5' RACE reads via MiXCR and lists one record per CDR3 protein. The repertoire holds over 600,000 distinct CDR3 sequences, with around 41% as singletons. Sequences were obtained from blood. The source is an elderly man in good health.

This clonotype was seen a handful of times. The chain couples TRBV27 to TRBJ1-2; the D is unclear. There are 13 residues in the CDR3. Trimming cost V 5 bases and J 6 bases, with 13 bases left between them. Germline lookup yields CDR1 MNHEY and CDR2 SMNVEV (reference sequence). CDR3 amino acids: CASSPSGENGYTF. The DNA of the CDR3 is TGTGCCAGCAGTCCCTCCGGAGAGAATGGCTACACCTTC.

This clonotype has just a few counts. This CDR3 reads CASSLSSGRAYEQYF. CDR3 DNA sequence: TGCGCCAGCAGCTTATCCAGCGGGAGGGCCTACGAGCAGTACTTC. The chain links TRBV5-1 to TRBJ2-7, with 10 bases aligning to TRBD2. Germline V gene lookup returns CDR1 SGHRS and CDR2 YFSETQ. J was trimmed by 2 bases and V by 2 bases; bases with no gene match: 4. This CDR3 spans 15 amino acids.

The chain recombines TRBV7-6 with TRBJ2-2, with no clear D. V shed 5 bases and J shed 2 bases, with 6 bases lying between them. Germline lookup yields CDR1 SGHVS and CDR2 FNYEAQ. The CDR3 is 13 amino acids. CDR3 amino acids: CASSHFNTGELFF. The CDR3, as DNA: TGTGCCAGCAGCCACTTCAACACCGGGGAGCTGTTTTTT.

CDR3 coding DNA: TGTGCCAGCAGCTTAAGGGGGAGTGGTGACGAGCAGTACTTC. This gives the protein CASSLRGSGDEQYF. The chain is built from TRBV7-9 and TRBJ2-7, with D possibly being TRBD1 (6 bases). Trimming pared 2 bases from V and 5 bases from J, leaving 13 bases between. This CDR3 spans 14 amino acids. Germline CDR1 reads SEHNR; CDR2 reads FQNEAQ (reference sequence).

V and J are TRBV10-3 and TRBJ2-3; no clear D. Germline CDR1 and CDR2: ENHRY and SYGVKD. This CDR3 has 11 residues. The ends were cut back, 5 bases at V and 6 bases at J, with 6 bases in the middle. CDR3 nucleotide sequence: TGTGCCATCAGTATCACTGATACGCAGTATTTT. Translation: CAISITDTQYF.

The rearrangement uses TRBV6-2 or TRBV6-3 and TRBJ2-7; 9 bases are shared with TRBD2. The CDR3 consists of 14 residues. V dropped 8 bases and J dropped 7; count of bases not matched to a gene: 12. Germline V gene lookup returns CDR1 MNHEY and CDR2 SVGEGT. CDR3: CASRRGSGSYEQYF. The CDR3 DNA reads TGTGCCAGCCGTCGGGGTAGCGGGAGCTATGAGCAGTACTTC.

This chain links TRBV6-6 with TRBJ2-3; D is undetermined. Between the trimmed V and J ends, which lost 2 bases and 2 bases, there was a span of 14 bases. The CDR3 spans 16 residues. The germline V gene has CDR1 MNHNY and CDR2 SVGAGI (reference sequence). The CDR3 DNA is TGTGCCAGCAGTTACCGGAGCTACCTCAACACAGATACGCAGTATTTT. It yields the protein CASSYRSYLNTDTQYF.